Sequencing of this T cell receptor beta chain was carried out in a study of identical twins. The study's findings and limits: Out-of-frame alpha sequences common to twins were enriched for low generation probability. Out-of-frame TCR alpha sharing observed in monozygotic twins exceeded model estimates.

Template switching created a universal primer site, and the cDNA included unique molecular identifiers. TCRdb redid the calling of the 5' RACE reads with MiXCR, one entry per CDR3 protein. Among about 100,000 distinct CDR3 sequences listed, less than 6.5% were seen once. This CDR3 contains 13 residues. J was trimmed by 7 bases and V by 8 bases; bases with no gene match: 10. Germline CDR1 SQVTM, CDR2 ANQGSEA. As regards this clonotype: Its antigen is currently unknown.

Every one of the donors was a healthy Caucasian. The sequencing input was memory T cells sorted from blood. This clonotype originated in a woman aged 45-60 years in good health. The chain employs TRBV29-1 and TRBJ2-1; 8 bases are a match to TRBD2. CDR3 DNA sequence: TGCAGCACCCTAAGCGGGAGAGTAAATGAGCAGTTCTTC. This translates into CSTLSGRVNEQFF.